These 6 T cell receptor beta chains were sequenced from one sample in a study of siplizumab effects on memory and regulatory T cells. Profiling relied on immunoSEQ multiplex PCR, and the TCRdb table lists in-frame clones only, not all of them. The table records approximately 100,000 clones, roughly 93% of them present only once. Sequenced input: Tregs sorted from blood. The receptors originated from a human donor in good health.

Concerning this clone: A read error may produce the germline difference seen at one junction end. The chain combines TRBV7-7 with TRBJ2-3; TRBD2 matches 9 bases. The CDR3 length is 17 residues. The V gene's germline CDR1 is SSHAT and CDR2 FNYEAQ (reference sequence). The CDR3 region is CASSLAFGAGGLDTQYF. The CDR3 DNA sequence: TGTGCTAGCAGCTTAGCCTTTGGAGCGGGGGGACTGGATACGCAGTATTTT.

Here the CDR3 reads CASSPGETQYF. DNA for the CDR3: TGTGCCAGCAGCCCTGGCGAGACCCAGTACTTC. This chain joins TRBV14 and TRBJ2-5; D remains unclear. The CDR3 loop spans 11 amino acids. Germline V CDR1 and CDR2: SGHDN, FVKESK. The V end was cut by 4 bases, the J end by 5 bases, with 5 bases between.

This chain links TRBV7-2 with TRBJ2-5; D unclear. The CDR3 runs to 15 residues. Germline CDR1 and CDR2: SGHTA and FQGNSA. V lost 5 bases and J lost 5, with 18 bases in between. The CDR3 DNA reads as TGTGCCAGCAGCCACCGCTCGCGCCCCAGGGAGACCCAGTACTTC. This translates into CASSHRSRPRETQYF.

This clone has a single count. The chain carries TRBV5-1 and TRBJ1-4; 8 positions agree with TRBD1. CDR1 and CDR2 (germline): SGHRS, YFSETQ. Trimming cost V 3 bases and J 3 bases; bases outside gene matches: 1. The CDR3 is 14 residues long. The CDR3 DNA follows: TGCGCCAGCAGCTCGGGACAGGCTAATGAAAAACTGTTTTTT. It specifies CASSSGQANEKLFF.

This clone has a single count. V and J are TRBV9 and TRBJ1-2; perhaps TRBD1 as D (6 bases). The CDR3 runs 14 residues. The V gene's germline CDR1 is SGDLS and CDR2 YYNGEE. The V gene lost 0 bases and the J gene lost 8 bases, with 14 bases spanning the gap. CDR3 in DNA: TGTGCCAGCAGCGTAGCTACAGGGATAACGGGCTACACCTTC. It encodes CASSVATGITGYTF.

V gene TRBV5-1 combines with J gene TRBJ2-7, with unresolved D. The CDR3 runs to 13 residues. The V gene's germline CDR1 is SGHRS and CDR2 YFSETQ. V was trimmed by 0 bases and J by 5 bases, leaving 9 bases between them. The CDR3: CASSLVVSNEQYF. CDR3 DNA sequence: TGCGCCAGCAGCTTGGTTGTCTCTAACGAGCAGTACTTC.